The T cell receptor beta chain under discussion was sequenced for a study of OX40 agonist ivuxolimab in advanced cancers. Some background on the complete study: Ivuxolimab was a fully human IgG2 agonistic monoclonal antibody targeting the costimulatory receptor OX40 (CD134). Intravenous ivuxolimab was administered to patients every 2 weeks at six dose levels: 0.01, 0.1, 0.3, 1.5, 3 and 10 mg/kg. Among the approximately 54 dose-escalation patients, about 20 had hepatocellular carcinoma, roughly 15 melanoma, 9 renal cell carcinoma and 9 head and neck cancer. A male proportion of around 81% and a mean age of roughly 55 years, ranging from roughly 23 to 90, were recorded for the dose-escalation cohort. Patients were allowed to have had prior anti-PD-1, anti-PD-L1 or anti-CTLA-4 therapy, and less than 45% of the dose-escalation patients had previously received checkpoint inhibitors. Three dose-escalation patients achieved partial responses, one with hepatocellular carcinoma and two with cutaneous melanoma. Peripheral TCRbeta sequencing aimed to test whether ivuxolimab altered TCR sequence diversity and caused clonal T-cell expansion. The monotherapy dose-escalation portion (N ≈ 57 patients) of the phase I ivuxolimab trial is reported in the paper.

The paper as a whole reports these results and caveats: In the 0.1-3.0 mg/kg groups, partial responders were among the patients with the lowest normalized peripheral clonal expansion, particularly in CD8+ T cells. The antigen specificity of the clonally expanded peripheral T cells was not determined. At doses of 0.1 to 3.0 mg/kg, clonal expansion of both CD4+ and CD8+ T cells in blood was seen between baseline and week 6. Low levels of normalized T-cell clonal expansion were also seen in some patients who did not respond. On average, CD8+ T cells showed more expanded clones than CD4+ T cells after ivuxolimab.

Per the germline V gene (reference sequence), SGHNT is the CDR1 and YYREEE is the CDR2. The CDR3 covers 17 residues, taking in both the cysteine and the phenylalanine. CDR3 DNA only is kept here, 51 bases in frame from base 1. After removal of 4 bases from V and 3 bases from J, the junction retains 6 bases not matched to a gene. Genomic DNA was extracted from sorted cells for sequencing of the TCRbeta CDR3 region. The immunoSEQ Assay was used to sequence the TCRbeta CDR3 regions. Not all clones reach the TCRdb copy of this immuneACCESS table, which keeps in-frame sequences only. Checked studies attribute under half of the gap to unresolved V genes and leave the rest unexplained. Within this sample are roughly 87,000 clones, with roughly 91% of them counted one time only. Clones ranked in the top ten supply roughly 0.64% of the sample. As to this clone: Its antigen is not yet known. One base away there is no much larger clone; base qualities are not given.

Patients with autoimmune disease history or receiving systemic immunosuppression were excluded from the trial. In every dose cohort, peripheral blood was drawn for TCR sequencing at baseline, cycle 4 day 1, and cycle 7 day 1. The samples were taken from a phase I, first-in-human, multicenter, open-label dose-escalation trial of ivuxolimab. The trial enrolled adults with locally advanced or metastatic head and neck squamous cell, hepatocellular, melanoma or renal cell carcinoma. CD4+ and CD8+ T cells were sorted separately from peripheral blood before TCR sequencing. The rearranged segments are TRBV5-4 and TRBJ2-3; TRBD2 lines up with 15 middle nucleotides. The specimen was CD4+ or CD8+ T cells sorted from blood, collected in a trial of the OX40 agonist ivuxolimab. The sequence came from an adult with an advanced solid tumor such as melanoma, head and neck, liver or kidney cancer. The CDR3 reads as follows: CASSPRTSGGATDTQYF. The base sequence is TGTGCCAGCAGCCCCCGGACTAGCGGGGGGGCAACAGATACGCAGTATTTT.